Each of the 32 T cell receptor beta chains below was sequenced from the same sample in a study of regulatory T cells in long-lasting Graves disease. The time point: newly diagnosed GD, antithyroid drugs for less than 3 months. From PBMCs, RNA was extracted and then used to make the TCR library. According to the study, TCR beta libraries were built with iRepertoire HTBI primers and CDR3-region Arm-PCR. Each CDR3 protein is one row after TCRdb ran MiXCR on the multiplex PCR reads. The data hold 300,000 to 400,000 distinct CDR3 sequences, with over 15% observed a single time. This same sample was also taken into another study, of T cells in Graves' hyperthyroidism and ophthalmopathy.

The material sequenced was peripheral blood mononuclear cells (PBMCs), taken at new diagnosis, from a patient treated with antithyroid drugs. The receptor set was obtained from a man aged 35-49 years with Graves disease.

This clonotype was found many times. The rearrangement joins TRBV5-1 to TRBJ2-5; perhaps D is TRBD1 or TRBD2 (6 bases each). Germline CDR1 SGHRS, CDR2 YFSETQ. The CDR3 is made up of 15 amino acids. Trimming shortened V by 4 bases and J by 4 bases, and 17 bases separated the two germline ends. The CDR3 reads CASSPLGGLVETQYF. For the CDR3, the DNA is TGCGCCAGCAGCCCCCTCGGGGGCCTGGTAGAGACCCAGTACTTC.

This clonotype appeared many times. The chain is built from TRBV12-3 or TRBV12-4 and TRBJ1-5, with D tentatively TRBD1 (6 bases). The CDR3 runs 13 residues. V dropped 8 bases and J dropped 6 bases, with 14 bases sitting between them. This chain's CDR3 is CASCAGGGQPQHF. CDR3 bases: TGTGCCAGCTGTGCCGGAGGGGGTCAGCCCCAGCATTTT.

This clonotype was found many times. DNA for the CDR3: TGTGCCAGCAGTTACCGAAGCGATCAGCCCCAGCATTTT. It codes for CASSYRSDQPQHF. The chain carries TRBV6-2 or TRBV6-3 and TRBJ1-5, with D unresolved. The CDR3 covers 13 residues. V lost 2 bases, J lost 5 bases, and 7 bases lay in between. The germline CDR1 and CDR2 sequences are MNHEY and SVGEGT.

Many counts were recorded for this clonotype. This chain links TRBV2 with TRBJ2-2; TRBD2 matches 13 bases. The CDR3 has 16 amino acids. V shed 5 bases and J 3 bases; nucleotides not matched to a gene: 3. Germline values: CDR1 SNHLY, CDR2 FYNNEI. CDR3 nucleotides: TGTGCCAGCAGTCTGACTAGCGGGGGGTACACCGGGGAGCTGTTTTTT. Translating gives CASSLTSGGYTGELFF.

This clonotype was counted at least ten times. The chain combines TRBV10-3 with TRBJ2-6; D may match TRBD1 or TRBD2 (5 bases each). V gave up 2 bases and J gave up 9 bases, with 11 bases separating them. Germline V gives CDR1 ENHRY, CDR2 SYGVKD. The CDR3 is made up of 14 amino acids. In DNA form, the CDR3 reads TGTGCCATCAGTGAGCTCGGGACGGGCAACGTCCTGACTTTC. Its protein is CAISELGTGNVLTF.

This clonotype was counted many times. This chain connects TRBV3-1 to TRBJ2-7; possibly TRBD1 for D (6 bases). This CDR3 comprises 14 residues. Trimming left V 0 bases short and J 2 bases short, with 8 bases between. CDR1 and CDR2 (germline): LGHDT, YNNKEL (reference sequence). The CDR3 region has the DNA TGTGCCAGCAGCCAAGATCACAGGGCCTACGAGCAGTACTTC. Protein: CASSQDHRAYEQYF.

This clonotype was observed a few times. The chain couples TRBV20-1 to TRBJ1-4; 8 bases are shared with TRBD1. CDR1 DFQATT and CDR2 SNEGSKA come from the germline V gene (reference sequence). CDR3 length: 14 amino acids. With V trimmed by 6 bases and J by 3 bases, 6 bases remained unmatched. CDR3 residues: CSAGQGAPNEKLFF. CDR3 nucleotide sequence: TGCAGTGCCGGCCAGGGGGCACCTAATGAAAAACTGTTTTTT.

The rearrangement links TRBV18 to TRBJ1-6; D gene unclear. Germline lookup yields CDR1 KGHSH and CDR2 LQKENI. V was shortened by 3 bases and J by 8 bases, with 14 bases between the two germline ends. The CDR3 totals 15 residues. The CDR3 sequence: CASSPHRGMDSPLHF. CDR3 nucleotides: TGTGCCAGCTCACCCCATCGGGGTATGGATTCACCCCTCCACTTT.

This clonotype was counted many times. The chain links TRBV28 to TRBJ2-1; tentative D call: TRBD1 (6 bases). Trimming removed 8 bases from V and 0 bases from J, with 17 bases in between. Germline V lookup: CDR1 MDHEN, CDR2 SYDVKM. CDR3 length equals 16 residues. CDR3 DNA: TGTGCCAGCGGATTCACTGAAGGGGGCTCCTACAATGAGCAGTTCTTC. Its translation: CASGFTEGGSYNEQFF. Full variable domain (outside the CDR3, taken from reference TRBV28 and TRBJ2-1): DVKVTQSSRYLVKRTGEKVFLECVQDMDHENMFWYRQDPGLGLRLIYFSYDVKMKEKGDIPEGYSVSREKKERFSLILESASTNQTSMYLCASGFTEGGSYNEQFFGPGTRLTVL.

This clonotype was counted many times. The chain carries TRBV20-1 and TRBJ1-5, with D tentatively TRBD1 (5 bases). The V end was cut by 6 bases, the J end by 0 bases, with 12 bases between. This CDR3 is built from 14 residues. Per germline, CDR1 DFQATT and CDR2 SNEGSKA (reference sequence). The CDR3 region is CSARRGSSNQPQHF. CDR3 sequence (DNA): TGCAGTGCCAGGCGGGGGAGTAGCAATCAGCCCCAGCATTTT.

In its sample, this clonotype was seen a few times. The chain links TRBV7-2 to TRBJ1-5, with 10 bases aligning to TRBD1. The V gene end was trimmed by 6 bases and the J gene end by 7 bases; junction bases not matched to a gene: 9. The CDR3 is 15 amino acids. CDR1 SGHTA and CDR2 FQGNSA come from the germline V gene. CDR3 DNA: TGTGCCAGCAGTCAAGACAGGGGGCGAGGACAGCCCCAGCATTTT. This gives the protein CASSQDRGRGQPQHF.

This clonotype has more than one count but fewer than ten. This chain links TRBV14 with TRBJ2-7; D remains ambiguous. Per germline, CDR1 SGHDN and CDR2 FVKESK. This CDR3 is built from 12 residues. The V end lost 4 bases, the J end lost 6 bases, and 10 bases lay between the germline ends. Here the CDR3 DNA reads TGTGCCAGCAGCCCCCCCTGGGGCGAGCAGTACTTC. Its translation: CASSPPWGEQYF.

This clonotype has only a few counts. CDR3 amino acids: CASSQARAFTGELFF. CDR3 coding DNA: TGTGCCAGCAGCCAGGCCCGGGCCTTCACCGGGGAGCTGTTTTTT. The chain uses TRBV11-2 and TRBJ2-2; D is undetermined. Trimming stripped 5 bases from V and 4 bases from J, with 14 bases between. The CDR3 length is 15 residues. Germline assignment: CDR1 SGHAT and CDR2 FQNNGV.

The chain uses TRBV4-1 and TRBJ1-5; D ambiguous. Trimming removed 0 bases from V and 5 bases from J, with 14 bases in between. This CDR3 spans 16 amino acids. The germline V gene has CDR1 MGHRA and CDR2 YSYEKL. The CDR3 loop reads CASSQDPGQVHQPQHF. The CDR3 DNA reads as TGCGCCAGCAGCCAAGATCCTGGGCAGGTTCATCAGCCCCAGCATTTT.

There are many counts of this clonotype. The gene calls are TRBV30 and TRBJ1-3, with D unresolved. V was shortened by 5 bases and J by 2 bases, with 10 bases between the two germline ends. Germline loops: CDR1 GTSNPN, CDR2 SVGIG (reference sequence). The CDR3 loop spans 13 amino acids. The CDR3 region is CAWVRAAGNTIYF. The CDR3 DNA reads TGTGCCTGGGTGAGGGCCGCTGGAAACACCATATATTTT.

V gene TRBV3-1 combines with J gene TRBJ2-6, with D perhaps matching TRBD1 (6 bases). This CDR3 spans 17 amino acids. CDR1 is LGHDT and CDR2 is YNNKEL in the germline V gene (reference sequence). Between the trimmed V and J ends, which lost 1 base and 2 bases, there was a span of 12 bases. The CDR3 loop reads CASSQGYRVAGANVLTF. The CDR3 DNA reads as TGTGCCAGCAGCCAAGGGTACAGGGTGGCTGGGGCCAACGTCCTGACTTTC.

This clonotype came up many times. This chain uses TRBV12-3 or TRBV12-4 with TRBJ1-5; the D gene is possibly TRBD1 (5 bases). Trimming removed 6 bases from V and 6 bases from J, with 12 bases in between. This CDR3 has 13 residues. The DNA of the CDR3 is TGTGCCAGCAGCTATGCAGGGTCTCAGCCCCAGCATTTT. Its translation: CASSYAGSQPQHF.

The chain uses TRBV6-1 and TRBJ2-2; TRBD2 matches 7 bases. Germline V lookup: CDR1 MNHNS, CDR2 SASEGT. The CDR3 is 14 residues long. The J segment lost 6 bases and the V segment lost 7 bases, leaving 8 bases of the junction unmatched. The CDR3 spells CASMPPGGAGELFF. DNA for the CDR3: TGTGCCAGCATGCCCCCGGGGGGTGCCGGGGAGCTGTTTTTT.

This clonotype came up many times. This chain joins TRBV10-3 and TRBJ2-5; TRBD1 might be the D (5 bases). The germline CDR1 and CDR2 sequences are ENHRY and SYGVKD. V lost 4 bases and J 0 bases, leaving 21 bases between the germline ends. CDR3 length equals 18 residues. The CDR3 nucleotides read TGTGCCATCAGTGCCGCTCCTGGACACTCGTCGAACCAAGAGACCCAGTACTTC. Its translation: CAISAAPGHSSNQETQYF.

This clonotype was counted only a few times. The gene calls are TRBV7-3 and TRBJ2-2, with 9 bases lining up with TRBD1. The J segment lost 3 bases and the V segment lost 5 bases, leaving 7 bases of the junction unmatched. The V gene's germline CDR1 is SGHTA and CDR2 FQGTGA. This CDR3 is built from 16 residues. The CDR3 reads CASSPQGAGDTGELFF. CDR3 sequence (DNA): TGTGCCAGCAGCCCACAGGGGGCGGGCGACACCGGGGAGCTGTTTTTT.

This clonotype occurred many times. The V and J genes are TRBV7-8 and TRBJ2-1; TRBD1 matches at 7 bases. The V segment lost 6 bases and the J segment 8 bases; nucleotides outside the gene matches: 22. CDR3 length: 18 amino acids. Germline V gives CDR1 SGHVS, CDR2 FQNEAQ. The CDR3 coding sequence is TGTGCCAGCAGGATCGGCCTTGCAGGGGGTGATCGGATCCATGAGCAGTTCTTC. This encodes CASRIGLAGGDRIHEQFF. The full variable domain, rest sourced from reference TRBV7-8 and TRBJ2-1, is GAGVSQSPRYKVAKRGQDVALRCDPISGHVSLFWYQQALGQGPEFLTYFQNEAQLDKSGLPSDRFFAERPEGSVSTLKIQRTQQEDSAVYLCASRIGLAGGDRIHEQFFGPGTRLTVL.

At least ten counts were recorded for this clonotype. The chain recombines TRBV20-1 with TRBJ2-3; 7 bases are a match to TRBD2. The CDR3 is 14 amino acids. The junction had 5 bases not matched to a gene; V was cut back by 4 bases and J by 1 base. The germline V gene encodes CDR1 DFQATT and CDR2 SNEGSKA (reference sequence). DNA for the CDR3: TGCAGTGCTAACCGCGGGGGAGGCACAGATACGCAGTATTTT. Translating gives CSANRGGGTDTQYF.

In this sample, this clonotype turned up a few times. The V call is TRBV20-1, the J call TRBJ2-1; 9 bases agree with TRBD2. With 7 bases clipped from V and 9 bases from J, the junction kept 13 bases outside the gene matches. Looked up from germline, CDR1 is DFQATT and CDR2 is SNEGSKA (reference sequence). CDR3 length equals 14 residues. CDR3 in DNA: TGCAGTGTGGCTAGCGGGATGGTATTGGGTGAGCAGTTCTTC. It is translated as CSVASGMVLGEQFF.

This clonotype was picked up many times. In DNA form, the CDR3 reads TGTGCCAGCAGCTCGAACGCCAGGGGGAACGAGCAGTACTTC. Translating gives CASSSNARGNEQYF. The chain uses TRBV7-2 and TRBJ2-7; 7 bases map to TRBD1. The CDR3 consists of 14 residues. Losses at the gene ends were 4 bases for V and 5 bases for J; bases not matched to a gene: 8. Germline lookup yields CDR1 SGHTA and CDR2 FQGNSA.

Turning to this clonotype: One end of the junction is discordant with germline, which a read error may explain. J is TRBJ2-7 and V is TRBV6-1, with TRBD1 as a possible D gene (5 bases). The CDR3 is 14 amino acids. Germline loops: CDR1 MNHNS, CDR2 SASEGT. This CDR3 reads CASSQGLGPYKQYF. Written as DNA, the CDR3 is TGTGCCAGCAGTCAGGGCCTTGGACCCTACAAGCAGTACTTC.

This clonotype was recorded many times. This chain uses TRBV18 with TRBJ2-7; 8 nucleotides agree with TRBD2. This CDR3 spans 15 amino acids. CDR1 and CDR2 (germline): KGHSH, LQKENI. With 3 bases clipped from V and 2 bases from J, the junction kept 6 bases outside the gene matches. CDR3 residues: CASSPPGLGPYEQYF. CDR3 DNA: TGTGCCAGCTCACCCCCGGGACTAGGTCCCTACGAGCAGTACTTC.

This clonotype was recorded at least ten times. DNA of the CDR3: TGCGCCAGCGCCCACGGACTAGCGGGGAAATACACAGATACGCAGTATTTT. Translation: CASAHGLAGKYTDTQYF. The chain has TRBV5-1 and TRBJ2-3, with TRBD2 matching 12 bases. The CDR3 loop spans 17 amino acids. CDR1 is SGHRS and CDR2 is YFSETQ in the germline V gene. The junction had 11 bases not matched to a gene; V was cut back by 7 bases and J by 2 bases.

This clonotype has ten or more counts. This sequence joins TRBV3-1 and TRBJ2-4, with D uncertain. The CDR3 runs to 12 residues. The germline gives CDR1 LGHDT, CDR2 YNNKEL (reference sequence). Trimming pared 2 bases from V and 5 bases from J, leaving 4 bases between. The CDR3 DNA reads TGTGCCAGCAGCCAAACCGAAAACATTCAGTACTTC. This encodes CASSQTENIQYF.

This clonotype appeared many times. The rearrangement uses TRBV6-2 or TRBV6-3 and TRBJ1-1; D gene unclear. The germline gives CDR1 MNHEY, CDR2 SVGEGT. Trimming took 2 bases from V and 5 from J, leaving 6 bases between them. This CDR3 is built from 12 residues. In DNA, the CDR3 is TGTGCCAGCAGTTACGCCAGGACTGAAGCTTTCTTT. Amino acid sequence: CASSYARTEAFF.

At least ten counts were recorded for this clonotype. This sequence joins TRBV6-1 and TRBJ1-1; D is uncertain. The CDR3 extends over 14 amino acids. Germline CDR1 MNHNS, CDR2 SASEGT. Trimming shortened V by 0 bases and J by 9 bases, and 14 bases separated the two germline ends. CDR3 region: CASSEAVDPDKAFF. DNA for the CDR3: TGTGCCAGCAGTGAAGCGGTAGACCCGGATAAAGCTTTCTTT.

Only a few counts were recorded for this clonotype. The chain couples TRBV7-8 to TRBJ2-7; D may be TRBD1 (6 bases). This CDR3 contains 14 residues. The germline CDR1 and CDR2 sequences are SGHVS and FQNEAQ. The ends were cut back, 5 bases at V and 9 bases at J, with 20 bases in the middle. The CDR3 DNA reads TGTGCCAGCAGCGTAATACCCCGGGACATCGCGCAGTACTTC. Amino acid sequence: CASSVIPRDIAQYF.

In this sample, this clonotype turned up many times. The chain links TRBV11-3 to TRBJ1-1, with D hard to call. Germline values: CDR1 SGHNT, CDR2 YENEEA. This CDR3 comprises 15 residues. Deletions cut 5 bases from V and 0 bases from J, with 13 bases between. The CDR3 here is CASSTTTKMNTEAFF. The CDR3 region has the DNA TGTGCCAGCAGCACCACGACAAAAATGAACACTGAAGCTTTCTTT.